A selection of T cell receptor beta chains follows, all from one sample in a study of T cells in Graves' hyperthyroidism and ophthalmopathy. TCRdb itself ran the multiplex PCR reads through MiXCR, one entry per CDR3 protein. Here the sample spans roughly 500,000 distinct CDR3 sequences, about 20% being singletons. The sequenced material came from blood. These receptors were obtained from a woman in her 70s with Graves' ophthalmopathy. Both conserved end residues are trimmed from each CDR3. The D gene is left open where the match is weak. Clone size is given for some rows only: seen once, a few or many times, or a class if the clone is expanded.

>-|TRBJ2-1|few|TRBV7-2
ASSLGASAHNEQF
>-|TRBJ2-1|many|TRBV7-2
ASSSDSYSYNEQF
>TRBD2|TRBJ2-1|-|TRBV9
ASSVGLAGGPPYNEQF
>-|TRBJ2-7|few|TRBV6-1
ASSVAPGPWAEQY
>-|TRBJ1-2|few|TRBV29-1
SVDYGQNYGYT
>-|TRBJ2-7|-|TRBV28
ASSFVRASGEQY
>-|TRBJ1-3|few|TRBV2
ASRDGTAPGNTIY
>-|TRBJ1-1|many|TRBV28
ASSQTGHILREAF
>-|TRBJ1-5|few|TRBV10-2
ASRLPSPNQPQH
>-|TRBJ2-2|-|TRBV5-6
ASSPGLTGTGELF
>TRBD2|TRBJ2-1|-|TRBV4-1
ASSQGLRGGEQF
>-|TRBJ1-5|-|TRBV4-1
ASSHAGQPQH
>-|TRBJ1-2|few|TRBV28
ASSPGRGPNYGYT
>TRBD2|TRBJ2-3|-|TRBV14
ASSRWSGEADTQY
>-|TRBJ2-3|many|TRBV5-1
ASSLVDSSTDTQY
>-|TRBJ2-1|-|TRBV12-3/TRBV12-4
ASSFLDPEQF
>-|TRBJ1-1|few|TRBV20-1
SAKGYETEAF
>-|TRBJ1-5|many|TRBV29-1
SVGKGDGNQPQH
>TRBD1|TRBJ1-2|-|TRBV18
ASSPARDSYYGYT
>-|TRBJ2-2|-|TRBV10-3
AISGQGHGELF
>-|TRBJ2-1|-|TRBV4-1
ASSRSQGATYNEQF
>-|TRBJ1-5|-|TRBV20-1
SAQSTGDQPQH
>-|TRBJ2-7|many|TRBV20-1
SARAVHIYEQY
>-|TRBJ2-1|-|TRBV6-1
ASSLRVIGIEQF
>-|TRBJ2-1|few|TRBV6-5
ASSYSPPGASYNEQF
>-|TRBJ1-1|few|TRBV30
AWSRGWNTEAF
>-|TRBJ2-2|-|TRBV7-6
ASSLRGGQANTGELF
>TRBD2|TRBJ2-5|few|TRBV5-1
ASSFGLAGSLPKQETQY
>-|TRBJ2-5|few|TRBV2
ASRDGTRRGTQY
>TRBD2|TRBJ2-7|few|TRBV4-2
ASSHPRGGREQY
>TRBD2|TRBJ2-1|-|TRBV6-1
ANSPTSGRDNEQF
>TRBD2|TRBJ2-3|few|TRBV9
ASSVGGDRTDTQY
>-|TRBJ1-1|-|TRBV19
ASSIGGTPILNTEAF
>TRBD2|TRBJ2-3|-|TRBV20-1
SGLADTDTQY
>TRBD1|TRBJ1-1|few|TRBV30
AWSDRDREWFTEAF
>-|TRBJ2-1|-|TRBV7-3
ASSLTPGPPSYNEQF
>-|TRBJ1-1|-|TRBV27
ASSLSGVSSNTEAF
>TRBD1|TRBJ1-1|many|TRBV3-1
ASSQMQGDFLNTEAF
>-|TRBJ1-5|-|TRBV9
ASSVEPGANQPQH
>TRBD1|TRBJ2-2|few|TRBV12-3/TRBV12-4
ASSLRDRGRLKAGELF
>TRBD1|TRBJ1-1|many|TRBV2
ATLYRGRAEAF
>TRBD1|TRBJ1-2|many|TRBV15
ATSRGQGGPYGYT
>TRBD2|TRBJ2-3|-|TRBV12-5
ASGSGLAGGRQGDTQY
>TRBD1|TRBJ2-2|many|TRBV27
ASSLGQAANTGELF
>TRBD2|TRBJ2-7|many|TRBV7-2
ASSFGLAGFNEQY
>TRBD2|TRBJ2-1|-|TRBV5-1
ASSNSGSSYNEQF
>TRBD2|TRBJ2-3|many|TRBV7-8
ASSTSGSETDTQY
>-|TRBJ1-2|few|TRBV19
ASLPGPGRGRIYGYT
>-|TRBJ1-6|-|TRBV4-3
ASRLPGIDSPLH
>-|TRBJ2-5|-|TRBV7-3
ASSPTPLAFQETQY
>-|TRBJ2-2|-|TRBV7-6
ASSPKSTGELF
>TRBD1|TRBJ1-5|many|TRBV6-1
ASGTGVGDQPQH
>-|TRBJ1-1|few|TRBV20-1
SATGGRDTEAF
>-|TRBJ1-4|-|TRBV6-2/TRBV6-3
ASSAQGRGNEKLF
>TRBD1|TRBJ1-1|many|TRBV6-6
ASSYDRATEAF
>TRBD1|TRBJ2-7|-|TRBV3-1
ASSQEWHRGSNEQY
>-|TRBJ1-1|-|TRBV29-1
SVEWGPNTEAF
>-|TRBJ1-5|-|TRBV30
AWSVRQAINQPQH
>TRBD1|TRBJ1-2|many|TRBV28
ASSSTGEAYGYT